This T cell receptor beta chain was profiled in a study of blood T cell repertoires in COVID-19 (dated by TCRdb to 2018 to 2021). Study-wide context: Samples from collaborators originated in the United States, Italy and Spain and spanned both the acute and convalescent phases of COVID-19. The prospective study material was composed of cDNA or gDNA derived from T cells, B-cell-depleted T cells, or PBMCs. The dataset comprised deeply sampled blood TCRbeta repertoires from subjects exposed to, actively infected with, or recovered from COVID-19. The repertoires were made available in a free public database intended to serve as a resource for research on the immune response to SARS-CoV-2. Samples were obtained from the ongoing ImmuneRACE study (first 160 participants) and from over 1,000 subjects provided by 6 global collaborators. A de-identified subject ID, COVID-19 status, age in years and sex were almost always included in the sample metadata. Where available, HLA class I and class II types were taken from metadata supplied by the sample provider and were not determined by assay-based typing. General findings and caveats noted by the study authors: How much clinical and demographic metadata was included differed by source and by participant, and the metadata was provided uncurated.

The germline V gene (reference sequence) yields SEHNR for CDR1 and FQNEAQ for CDR2. Inclusive of the bounding cysteine and phenylalanine, the CDR3 is 15 residues long. Only the CDR3 DNA stays, 45 bases, in frame from base 1. V and J are trimmed by 3 bases and 7 bases, and the gene matches miss 5 bases of the junction. One collaborating source in Seattle enrolled patients while the patients were actively infected and followed the patients over time throughout the course of disease. The collaborating institutions used their own protocols to collect whole blood in K2EDTA tubes. Collaborator samples were shipped for TCRbeta analysis as frozen whole blood, isolated PBMCs, or DNA extracted from either sample type. TCRbeta CDR3 regions were amplified from genomic DNA using the immunoSEQ Assay, a bias-controlled multiplex PCR. The paper's data handling went like this. Nucleated cell counts per sample were estimated from amplification of reference gene primers within the assay. To quantify the absolute abundance of each unique TCRbeta CDR3 rearrangement, sequence reads were collapsed and filtered. For each sample, productive Simpson clonality was calculated as the square root of Simpson's diversity index across productive rearrangements. TCRdb provides this immuneACCESS table in a form limited to in-frame rearrangements. Some clones are lacking; in checked studies, under half of them reflect an unresolved V gene, and why the rest are absent is not known. V, J and clone size were drawn from that table, and D and trimming were deduced from the DNA. The sample has hundreds of thousands of clones on record, around nine tenths of them singletons. The ten most abundant clones make up approximately 10% of the sample.

Turning to this clone: Its target antigen remains unknown. Base qualities are missing; no much larger clone stands one base away.

The receptor was derived from a woman aged 30 to 39 with COVID-19, enrolled during active disease. Sequenced: peripheral blood. The chain is made from TRBV7-9 and TRBJ1-6; 8 central nucleotides agree with TRBD1. The sequence in DNA is TGTGCCAGCAGCTTGACACAGGGGGGGAATTCACCCCTCCACTTT. Its coded protein is CASSLTQGGNSPLHF.